A single T cell receptor (beta chain) is shown here with its context. It has no known antigen specificity. Nothing much larger sits one base from this clone, and base qualities are not available. The sample originates from a study of blood T cell repertoires in COVID-19 (dated by TCRdb to 2018 to 2020). Study-level background: Collaborator samples came from the United States, Italy and Spain and covered acute and convalescent phases of COVID-19. The prospective study material was composed of cDNA or gDNA derived from T cells, B-cell-depleted T cells, or PBMCs. The dataset comprised deeply sampled blood TCRbeta repertoires from subjects exposed to, actively infected with, or recovered from COVID-19. The repertoires were made available in a free public database intended to serve as a resource for research on the immune response to SARS-CoV-2. Samples were obtained from the ongoing ImmuneRACE study (first 160 participants) and from 1,000 to 1,500 subjects provided by 6 global collaborators. The sample metadata nearly always contained a de-identified subject ID, COVID-19 status, age in years and sex. Where HLA class I and class II types were available, the types were taken from metadata supplied by the sample provider, not from assay-based typing.

Each collaborating institution followed its own protocols to collect whole blood in K2EDTA tubes. For TCRbeta analysis, collaborators shipped samples in one of three forms: frozen whole blood, isolated PBMCs, or DNA extracted from either of those sample types. What the work shows at the level of the full study, not this receptor alone: How much clinical and demographic metadata was included differed by source and by participant, and the metadata was provided uncurated.

The immunoSEQ Assay, a bias-controlled multiplex PCR, was used to amplify TCRbeta CDR3 regions from genomic DNA. On the study's bioinformatics: Nucleated cell counts per sample were estimated from amplification of reference gene primers within the assay. To quantify the absolute abundance of each unique TCRbeta CDR3 rearrangement, sequence reads were collapsed and filtered. For each sample, productive Simpson clonality was calculated by taking the square root of Simpson's diversity index across productive rearrangements. TCRdb carries this immuneACCESS record with in-frame sequences only. Its versions omit some clonotypes, under half of them owing to an unresolved V gene in the studies checked, with the rest unexplained. That table gives V, J and clone size, and the DNA gave D and trimming. Across this sample there are about 87,000 clones, with about 83% seen only once. In total, the top ten clones hold about 25% of the sample.

The V end gives up 5 bases and the J end 11 bases, leaving 4 bases in the junction not matched to a gene. Counted from cysteine to phenylalanine, this CDR3 has 11 amino acids. The DNA shown is the 33-base CDR3, in frame from base 1. CDR1 and CDR2 are drawn from the germline V gene (reference sequence): MNHEY, SMNVEV. This receptor was obtained from a human donor in a cohort sampled during active COVID-19. The sample taken for sequencing was peripheral blood. The rearrangement joined TRBV27 to TRBJ2-3; 7 bases in the middle match TRBD2. The bases read TGTGCCAGCAGTGGGTCGGGGGGGCAGTATTTT. Translated, this is CASSGSGGQYF.